The clone carrying this T cell receptor beta chain was counted only a few times. The target antigen is unknown. This sample also contains other DNA sequences that code for the same CDR3. The source of the sample is a study of cytomegalovirus exposure and HLA in healthy donors. Points from the study as a whole: It was around 160 TCR beta chains that were listed as cytomegalovirus-associated. The study found most TCR sequences rare, yet found some public TCRs in many donors.

This CDR3 has 15 residues. The germline gives CDR1 SEHNR, CDR2 FQNEAQ (reference sequence). Trimming shortened V by 1 base and J by 0 bases, and 9 bases separated the two germline ends. Assay used: immunoSEQ multiplex PCR; TCRdb lists only in-frame clones, some missing. The table has approximately 210,000 clones, 88% seen once. Sequencing used PBMCs. The chain links TRBV7-9 to TRBJ1-2; weak D call: TRBD1 (6 bases). This receptor was identified in a woman between 18 and 30 years old in good health and CMV-seronegative. Here the CDR3 reads CASSLGQGTNYGYTF. The CDR3 bases are TGTGCCAGCAGCTTAGGGCAGGGGACTAACTATGGCTACACCTTC.